This TCR beta chain was recorded in a study of blood T cell repertoires in COVID-19. TCRdb keeps only in-frame clones here, not all; method: immunoSEQ multiplex PCR. Seen here are nearly 80,000 clones, about four fifths observed once, and the top ten hold under 45%. This CDR3 is 14 amino acids long. Germline CDR1 and CDR2: LNHDA and SQIVND (reference sequence). V shed 5 bases and J shed 0 bases, with 8 bases lying between them. The material sequenced was peripheral blood. The chain employs TRBV19 and TRBJ1-3; D ambiguous. The receptor was derived from a woman aged 70 to 79 with acute or convalescent COVID-19. CDR3 residues: CASSSGSSGNTIYF. CDR3 nucleotide sequence: TGTGCCAGTAGTTCTGGGAGCTCTGGAAACACCATATATTTT. Drawing the rest from reference TRBV19 and TRBJ1-3, the complete variable domain is DGGITQSPKYLFRKEGQNVTLSCEQNLNHDAMYWYRQDPGQGLRLIYYSQIVNDFQKGDIAEGYSVSREKKESFPLTVTSAQKNPTAFYLCASSSGSSGNTIYFGEGSWLTVV.